This paragraph reports one T cell receptor beta chain. This clone has a single count. Its antigen target is currently unknown. There are no base qualities to consult, and no much larger clone falls within one base. For the CD8 naive samples, CD45RO-negative cells were positively selected for CCR7, yielding a CD45RA+CCR7+ population from which TemRA cells were excluded. The donors were healthy, HIV-negative adults who had no recently reported acute infections or vaccinations. Every donor was a Caucasian adult residing in Nashville, Tennessee, USA. Blood was obtained by leukapheresis, after which PBMCs were separated by Ficoll-Histopaque density gradient centrifugation and cryopreserved in liquid nitrogen vapor phase. Analytical flow cytometry was used to check the purity and quantity of each magnetically sorted T cell population. Each sorted fraction had its genomic DNA isolated and then quantified by UV absorbance on a Nanodrop 2000c.

This sample was taken from a study of shared clonotypes between healthy human individuals (dated by TCRdb to about 2020). Regarding the study in general: The cohort included a few men and a couple of women between 18 and 49 years of age. For each donor, CD4 naive and CD4 memory were each run on three plates, CD8 naive on two plates, and CD8 memory on one plate. The study deeply sequenced blood TCR repertoires of roughly five healthy adults to estimate repertoire size and the extent of clonotype sharing between individuals. Libraries were prepared and TCR repertoires were sequenced by different laboratories using diverse techniques, in order to increase sequencing depth and limit assay-specific biases. Between about 0.94 and 8.9 billion PBMCs per donor were obtained by leukapheresis. Summary of the overall study and its limitations: Because the study included only a small number of donors, the genetic and exposure-history diversity represented was limited. Sampling was restricted to blood, and TCR repertoires in tissues likely differ from the TCR repertoires found in blood. Sharing across several donors was observed for approximately 5% of naive CD4, under 4% of naive CD8, 2% to 2.5% of memory CD4, and roughly 0.4% of memory CD8 clonotypes. Even with the large sequencing depth, rarefaction of the sorted-subset datasets indicated that sequencing was incomplete. Estimated clonotype richness was generally larger for naive than for memory subsets. Based on pairwise subsampling, the degree of clonotype sharing among donors was expected to be affected by sequencing depth. Clonotypes shared by all four sorted-subset donors showed higher generation probabilities than non-shared clonotypes.

The germline V gene (reference sequence) sets CDR1 to MNHNY and CDR2 to SVGAGI. The CDR3 goes from the cysteine to the phenylalanine over 16 residues. The CDR3 DNA has 48 bases and is translated from base 1. Trimming removed 5 bases from V and 1 base from J, leaving 14 bases between the germline ends. TCR CDR3 regions were amplified from genomic DNA by multiplex PCR using the deep immunoSEQ assay. Genomic DNA extracted from each cell subset was distributed evenly over all wells of several immunoSEQ 96-well plates, and each plate served as one replicate. For sorted subsets, roughly 200 ng genomic DNA, equal to tens of thousands of T cell genomes, was loaded into each replicate PCR. Purified libraries were measured with a Qubit 3.0 fluorometer, size-checked on a Bioanalyzer 2100, and measured again with the KAPA Library Quantification kit. Each immunoSEQ 96-well plate was sequenced on its own single-read 150-cycle Illumina NextSeq 550 flow cell. For the original study's pipeline: The immunoSEQ output contained only junctional sequences without quality scores, so filtering could not match that applied to full-length reads. Sequences were annotated with PyIR, a Python wrapper for IgBLAST v1.9, using IMGT germline references to assign V/J genes and CDR3. Any read was removed if the V/J assignment was weak (E-value above 1e-6), the CDR3 was missing, or the read contained stop codons, out-of-frame junctions, or ambiguous translated residues. A V3J clonotype was defined by an identical inferred V gene, J gene, and CDR3 amino acid sequence. The percentage overlap between two repertoires was calculated by dividing the number of shared unique clonotypes by the size of the smaller repertoire. Repertoire richness was assessed with RTK rarefaction, the Chao1 estimator, and Recon v2.1 estimates of unobserved clonotypes. For all TCRbeta clonotypes obtained by the gDNA method from four donors, generation probabilities were computed with OLGA. The clones in this table, taken by TCRdb from immuneACCESS, are in-frame only. Not every clone is retained; where verified, under half of the shortfall comes from an unresolved V gene, and the cause of the rest is unknown. V and J calls and clone size are those listed in that table; D and trimming were worked out from the DNA. The sample table holds some 2 million clones, of which about 95% were seen once. The ten biggest clones cover roughly 1% of the sample.

The sequence was obtained from a man aged 18 to 30 in good health. The chain uses TRBV6-6 and TRBJ2-2, with no D gene named confidently. Sequencing used naive CD8+ T cells sorted from blood. The cell subset or site label for this specimen denotes: CD45RA+CCR7+. CDR3 region: CASSPSQAGNTGELFF. The nucleotide sequence is TGTGCCAGCAGTCCGTCCCAGGCAGGGAACACCGGGGAGCTGTTTTTT.